Each of the 19 T cell receptor beta chains below was sequenced from the same sample in a study of blood T cell repertoires in COVID-19. TCRdb's copy holds only in-frame clones and misses some; the assay was immunoSEQ multiplex PCR. In the table there are around 250,000 clones, roughly 81% of which are singletons. Specimen: PBMCs or T cells enriched from blood (not recorded which). Every receptor here comes from a woman aged 50 to 60 who had been exposed to COVID-19.

The V call is TRBV19, the J call TRBJ2-2, with 10 bases lining up with TRBD1. The trim removed 8 bases at V and 4 bases at J, leaving 7 bases unmatched. From germline, CDR1 is LNHDA and CDR2 SQIVND (reference sequence). The CDR3 consists of 15 residues. CDR3 residues: CASSDRGLLTGELFF. The CDR3 nucleotides are TGTGCCAGTTCCGACAGGGGGCTACTCACCGGGGAGCTGTTTTTT.

This clone was recorded only once. V is TRBV19 and J is TRBJ1-1; 7 bases are shared with TRBD1. The CDR3 length is 14 residues. The germline gives CDR1 LNHDA, CDR2 SQIVND (reference sequence). The V gene end was trimmed by 7 bases and the J gene end by 0 bases; junction bases not matched to a gene: 5. Here the CDR3 reads CASKMRGLNTEAFF. The CDR3 DNA is TGTGCCAGTAAGATGAGGGGGCTGAACACTGAAGCTTTCTTT. Full variable domain (outside the CDR3, taken from reference TRBV19 and TRBJ1-1): DGGITQSPKYLFRKEGQNVTLSCEQNLNHDAMYWYRQDPGQGLRLIYYSQIVNDFQKGDIAEGYSVSREKKESFPLTVTSAQKNPTAFYLCASKMRGLNTEAFFGQGTRLTVV.

In this sample, this clone turned up once. This chain connects TRBV6-5 to TRBJ1-4; TRBD1 agrees at 8 bases. Germline V gene lookup returns CDR1 MNHEY and CDR2 SVGAGI. The CDR3 runs 16 residues. V trimming: 2 bases; J trimming: 8 bases; junction bases outside the gene matches: 10. CDR3 in amino acids: CASSYTGGSTKEKLFF. In DNA, the CDR3 is TGTGCCAGCAGTTACACAGGGGGGAGCACCAAAGAAAAACTGTTTTTT.

This chain connects TRBV2 to TRBJ1-2; D unresolved. The CDR3 has 13 residues. CDR1 is SNHLY, CDR2 FYNNEI, per germline. Deletions cut 6 bases from V and 4 bases from J, with 12 bases between. CDR3 DNA: TGTGCCAGCAGCTTCGGTTCCATCTATGGCTACACCTTC. Encoded protein: CASSFGSIYGYTF. The entire variable domain, with the rest obtained from reference TRBV2 and TRBJ1-2, is as follows: EPEVTQTPSHQVTQMGQEVILRCVPISNHLYFYWYRQILGQKVEFLVSFYNNEISEKSEIFDDQFSVERPDGSNFTLKIRSTKLEDSAMYFCASSFGSIYGYTFGSGTRLTVV.

This clone occurred a few times. This CDR3 is CASSWDSNSPLHF. The DNA for the CDR3 is TGTGCCAGTAGTTGGGACAGTAATTCACCCCTCCACTTT. The rearrangement links TRBV19 to TRBJ1-6; 7 positions match TRBD1. CDR1 is LNHDA and CDR2 is SQIVND in the germline V gene (reference sequence). V dropped 5 bases and J dropped 6; count of bases not matched to a gene: 1. The CDR3 has 13 residues.

This CDR3 reads CASSESKGVTEAFF. The CDR3 DNA is TGCGCCAGCAGTGAGAGCAAAGGGGTGACTGAAGCTTTCTTT. The chain employs TRBV10-2 and TRBJ1-1, with D maybe TRBD1 (5 bases). The CDR3 extends over 14 amino acids. The V gene's germline CDR1 is WSHSY and CDR2 SAAADI. The V gene lost 2 bases and the J gene lost 5 bases, with 12 bases spanning the gap.

The genes are TRBV27 and TRBJ1-1; TRBD1 is a possible D gene (5 bases). CDR3 length: 13 amino acids. Germline CDR1 MNHEY, CDR2 SMNVEV (reference sequence). Trimming removed 6 bases at V and 2 bases at J, with 10 bases between. DNA of the CDR3: TGTGCCAGCAGATTCCAGGGAAACACTGAAGCTTTCTTT. It specifies CASRFQGNTEAFF.

The chain carries TRBV7-2 and TRBJ2-7; 10 bases line up with TRBD1. CDR3 length: 15 amino acids. Trimming at V came to 5 bases and at J to 6 bases, leaving 10 bases not matched to a gene. The V gene's germline CDR1 is SGHTA and CDR2 FQGNSA. The CDR3 DNA follows: TGTGCCAGCAGCCCCAGGACAGGGGGATTAAGCGAGCAGTACTTC. This encodes CASSPRTGGLSEQYF. Full variable domain (missing parts from reference TRBV7-2 and TRBJ2-7): GAGVSQSPSNKVTEKGKDVELRCDPISGHTALYWYRQSLGQGLEFLIYFQGNSAPDKSGLPSDRFSAERTGGSVSTLTIQRTQQEDSAVYLCASSPRTGGLSEQYFGPGTRLTVT.

The CDR3 loop reads CASSSRTQNTEAFF. In nucleotides, the CDR3 is TGTGCCAGCAGTTCACGGACACAAAACACTGAAGCTTTCTTT. V is TRBV2 and J is TRBJ1-1, with D perhaps TRBD1 (5 bases). V shed 5 bases and J shed 2 bases, with 12 bases lying between them. The CDR3 length is 14 residues. Germline CDR1 is SNHLY and CDR2 is FYNNEI.

This clone was picked up many times. Here the CDR3 reads CASSFSGNTEAFF. Written as DNA, the CDR3 is TGCGCCAGCAGCTTCTCAGGGAACACTGAAGCTTTCTTT. The chain uses TRBV5-1 and TRBJ1-1, with D uncertain. The CDR3 sequence is 13 residues long. The germline V gene has CDR1 SGHRS and CDR2 YFSETQ. Trimming cost V 2 bases and J 1 base, with 6 bases left between them.

This sequence joins TRBV11-2 and TRBJ2-7, with unresolved D. V was trimmed by 1 base and J by 5 bases, leaving 9 bases between them. Germline V lookup: CDR1 SGHAT, CDR2 FQNNGV. The CDR3 totals 13 residues. As DNA, the CDR3 is TGTGCCAGCAGCTTAGGTCCCCCGGACGAGCAGTACTTC. Translated: CASSLGPPDEQYF.

The chain uses TRBV7-9 and TRBJ1-1, with D unclear. This CDR3 region has 13 residues. V lost 5 bases and J 5 bases, leaving 12 bases between the germline ends. Germline CDR1 SEHNR, CDR2 FQNEAQ (reference sequence). Written as DNA, the CDR3 is TGTGCCAGCAGCCCGACCGACGGGACTGAAGCTTTCTTT. It yields the protein CASSPTDGTEAFF.

This clone was seen more than once but under ten times. This chain joins TRBV29-1 and TRBJ2-7, with a tentative D call TRBD2 (6 bases). This CDR3 contains 14 residues. V was pared by 6 bases and J by 2 bases, with 17 bases between. The V gene's germline CDR1 is SQVTM and CDR2 ANQGSEA. The CDR3 DNA is TGCAGCGTGATCGGGAGACTGGGGGCCTACGAGCAGTACTTC. It translates to CSVIGRLGAYEQYF.

The chain combines TRBV7-9 with TRBJ1-6, with D hard to call. This CDR3 contains 14 residues. The V gene's germline CDR1 is SEHNR and CDR2 FQNEAQ (reference sequence). V lost 5 bases to trimming and J lost 6 bases, with 11 bases between them. The CDR3 protein is CASSPPSRNSPLHF. CDR3 DNA sequence: TGTGCCAGCAGCCCTCCATCGCGTAATTCACCCCTCCACTTT.

The rearrangement joins TRBV6-2 or TRBV6-3 to TRBJ1-1; no clear D gene. The V end was cut by 5 bases, the J end by 0 bases, with 7 bases between. This CDR3 is built from 13 residues. Per the germline V gene, CDR1 is MNHEY and CDR2 is SVGEGT. CDR3 sequence reads: CASSLNMNTEAFF. CDR3 sequence (DNA): TGTGCCAGCAGTCTCAACATGAACACTGAAGCTTTCTTT.

The gene calls are TRBV7-2 and TRBJ2-1; D may be TRBD2 (6 bases). The V end lost 4 bases, the J end lost 8 bases, and 15 bases lay between the germline ends. Germline V gives CDR1 SGHTA, CDR2 FQGNSA. The CDR3 runs to 14 residues. CDR3 DNA sequence: TGTGCCAGCAGCTCTCAGGGACTCGGGGATGAGCAGTTCTTC. Translating gives CASSSQGLGDEQFF.

The chain uses TRBV10-1 and TRBJ1-5; D remains unclear. The V end was cut by 8 bases, the J end by 8 bases, with 7 bases between. Germline-derived CDR1 and CDR2 are WNHNN and SYGVQD (reference sequence). This CDR3 is 10 amino acids long. The CDR3 DNA is TGCGCCAGCGGACTGGAGCCCCAGCATTTT. Translating it yields CASGLEPQHF.

J is TRBJ2-7 and V is TRBV5-8; 10 bases agree with TRBD1. Trimming cost V 5 bases and J 5 bases; bases outside gene matches: 10. Looked up from germline, CDR1 is SGHTS and CDR2 is YDEGEE. There are 15 residues in the CDR3. The CDR3 nucleotides read TGTGCCAGCAGGTGGCCGGGACAGGGGACCCACGAGCAGTACTTC. Its protein is CASRWPGQGTHEQYF.

The chain has TRBV2 and TRBJ2-1; D not certain. Germline CDR1 is SNHLY and CDR2 is FYNNEI. The CDR3 runs 13 residues. Trimming shortened V by 6 bases and J by 4 bases, and 10 bases separated the two germline ends. The CDR3 protein is CASRGNGYNEQFF. The CDR3 DNA reads TGTGCCAGCAGGGGCAACGGATACAATGAGCAGTTCTTC.